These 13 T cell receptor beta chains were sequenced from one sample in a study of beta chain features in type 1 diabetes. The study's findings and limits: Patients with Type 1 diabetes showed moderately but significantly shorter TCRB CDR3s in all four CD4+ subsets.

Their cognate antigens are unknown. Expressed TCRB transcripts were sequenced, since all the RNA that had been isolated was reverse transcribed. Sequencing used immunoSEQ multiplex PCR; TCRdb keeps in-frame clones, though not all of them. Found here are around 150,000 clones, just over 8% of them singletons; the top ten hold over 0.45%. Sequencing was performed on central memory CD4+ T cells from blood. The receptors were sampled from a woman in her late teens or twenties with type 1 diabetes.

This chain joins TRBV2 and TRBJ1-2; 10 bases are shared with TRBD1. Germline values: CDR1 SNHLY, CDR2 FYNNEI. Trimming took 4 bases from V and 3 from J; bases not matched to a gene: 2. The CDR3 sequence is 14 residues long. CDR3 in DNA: TGTGCCAGCAGTGGCGGGACAGGGGACTATGGCTACACCTTC. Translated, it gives CASSGGTGDYGYTF.

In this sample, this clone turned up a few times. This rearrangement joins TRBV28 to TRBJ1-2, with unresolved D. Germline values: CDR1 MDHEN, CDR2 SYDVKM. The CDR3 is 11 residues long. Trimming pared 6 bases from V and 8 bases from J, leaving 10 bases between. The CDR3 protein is CASSRGWGYTF. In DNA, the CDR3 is TGTGCCAGCAGCCGTGGCTGGGGCTACACCTTC.

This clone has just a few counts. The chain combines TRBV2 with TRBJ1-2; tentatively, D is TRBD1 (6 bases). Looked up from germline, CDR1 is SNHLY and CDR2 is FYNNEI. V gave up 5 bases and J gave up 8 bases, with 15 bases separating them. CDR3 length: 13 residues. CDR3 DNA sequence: TGTGCCAGCAGTTTACAGGGCAGGAACGGCTACACCTTC. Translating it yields CASSLQGRNGYTF.

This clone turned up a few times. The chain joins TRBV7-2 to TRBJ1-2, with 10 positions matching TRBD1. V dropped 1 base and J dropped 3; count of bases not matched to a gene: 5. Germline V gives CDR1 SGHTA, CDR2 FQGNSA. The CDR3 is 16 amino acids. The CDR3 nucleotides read TGTGCCAGCAGCTTAGGGGGACAGGGGTCCGACTATGGCTACACCTTC. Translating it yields CASSLGGQGSDYGYTF. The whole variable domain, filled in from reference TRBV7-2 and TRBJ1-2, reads GAGVSQSPSNKVTEKGKDVELRCDPISGHTALYWYRQSLGQGLEFLIYFQGNSAPDKSGLPSDRFSAERTGGSVSTLTIQRTQQEDSAVYLCASSLGGQGSDYGYTFGSGTRLTVV.

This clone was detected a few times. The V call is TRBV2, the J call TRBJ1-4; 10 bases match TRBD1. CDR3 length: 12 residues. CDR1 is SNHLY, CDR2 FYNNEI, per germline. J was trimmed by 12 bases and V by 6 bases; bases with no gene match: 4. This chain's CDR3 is CASSGQGGELFF. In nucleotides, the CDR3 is TGTGCCAGCAGCGGACAGGGGGGGGAACTGTTTTTT.

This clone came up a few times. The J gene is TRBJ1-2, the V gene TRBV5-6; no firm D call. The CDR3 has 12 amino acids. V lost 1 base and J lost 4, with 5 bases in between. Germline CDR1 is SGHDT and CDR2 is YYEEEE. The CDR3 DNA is TGTGCCAGCAGCTTGAGAGGCTATGGCTACACCTTC. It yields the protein CASSLRGYGYTF.

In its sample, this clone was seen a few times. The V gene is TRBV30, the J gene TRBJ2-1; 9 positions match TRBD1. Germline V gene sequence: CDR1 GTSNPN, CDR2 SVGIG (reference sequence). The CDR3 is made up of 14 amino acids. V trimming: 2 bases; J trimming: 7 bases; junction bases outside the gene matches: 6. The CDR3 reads CAWSFGTGSNEQFF. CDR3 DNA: TGTGCCTGGAGTTTCGGGACAGGGTCGAATGAGCAGTTCTTC.

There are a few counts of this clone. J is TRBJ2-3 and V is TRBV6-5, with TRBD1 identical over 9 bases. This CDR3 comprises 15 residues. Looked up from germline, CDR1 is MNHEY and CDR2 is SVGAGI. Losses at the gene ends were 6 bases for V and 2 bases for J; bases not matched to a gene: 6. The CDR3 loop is CASRGQGTSTDTQYF. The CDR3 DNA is TGTGCCAGCAGAGGACAGGGGACCTCCACAGATACGCAGTATTTT.

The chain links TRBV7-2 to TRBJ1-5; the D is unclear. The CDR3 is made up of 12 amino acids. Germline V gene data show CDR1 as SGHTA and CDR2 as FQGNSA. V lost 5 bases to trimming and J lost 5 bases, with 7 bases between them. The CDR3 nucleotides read TGTGCCAGCAGCCAAGTAGATCAGCCCCAGCATTTT. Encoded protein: CASSQVDQPQHF. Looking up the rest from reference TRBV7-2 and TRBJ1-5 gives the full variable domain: GAGVSQSPSNKVTEKGKDVELRCDPISGHTALYWYRQSLGQGLEFLIYFQGNSAPDKSGLPSDRFSAERTGGSVSTLTIQRTQQEDSAVYLCASSQVDQPQHFGDGTRLSIL.

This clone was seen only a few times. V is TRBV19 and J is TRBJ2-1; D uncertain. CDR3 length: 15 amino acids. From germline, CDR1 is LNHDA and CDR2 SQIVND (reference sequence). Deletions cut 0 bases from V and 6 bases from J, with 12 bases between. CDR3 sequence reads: CASSIERLISNEQFF. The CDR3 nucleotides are TGTGCCAGTAGTATAGAGCGTCTCATATCCAATGAGCAGTTCTTC.

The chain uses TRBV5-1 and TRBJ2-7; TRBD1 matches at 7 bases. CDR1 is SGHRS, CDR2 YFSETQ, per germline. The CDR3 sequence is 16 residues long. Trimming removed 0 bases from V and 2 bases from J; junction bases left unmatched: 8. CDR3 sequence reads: CASSLVPPGQTYEQYF. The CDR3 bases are TGCGCCAGCAGCTTGGTCCCCCCGGGACAGACCTACGAGCAGTACTTC.

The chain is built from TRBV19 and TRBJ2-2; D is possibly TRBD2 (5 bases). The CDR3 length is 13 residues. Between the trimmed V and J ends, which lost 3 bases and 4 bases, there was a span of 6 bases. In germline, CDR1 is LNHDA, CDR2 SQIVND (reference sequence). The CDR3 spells CASSIEGTGELFF. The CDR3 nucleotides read TGTGCCAGTAGTATCGAGGGCACCGGGGAGCTGTTTTTT.

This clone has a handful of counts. The CDR3 DNA follows: TGTGCCAGCAGCCTCAATTCGGCTGGAAACACCATATATTTT. Amino acids: CASSLNSAGNTIYF. The V call is TRBV14, the J call TRBJ1-3, with D hard to call. V was shortened by 4 bases and J by 2 bases, with 9 bases between the two germline ends. Germline CDR1 SGHDN, CDR2 FVKESK. CDR3 length: 14 amino acids.